The 27 T cell receptor beta chains reported below all come from one sample, sequenced in a study of T cells after yellow fever vaccination. TCRdb reanalysed the 5' RACE reads using MiXCR and keeps one entry per CDR3 protein. The sample lists around 56,000 distinct CDR3 sequences; 4.5% to 6% were seen once. The sequencing here drew on PBMCs, either bulk or a sorted T-cell subset (CD4+, CD8+, memory, or dextramer-sorted; not recorded which), taken on the day of the yellow fever booster vaccination. The receptors were sampled from a young man who received the YFV17D yellow fever vaccine.

The sample holds a few counts of this clonotype. V is TRBV5-1 and J is TRBJ2-3; 7 bases are a match to TRBD2. V shed 3 bases and J 0 bases; nucleotides not matched to a gene: 4. This CDR3 is 15 amino acids long. Germline V gives CDR1 SGHRS, CDR2 YFSETQ. The DNA of the CDR3 is TGCGCCAGCAGCTCAAGCGGGACCAGCACAGATACGCAGTATTTT. It specifies CASSSSGTSTDTQYF.

This clonotype was detected only a few times. The V and J genes are TRBV6-5 and TRBJ1-2, with TRBD1 as a possible D gene (5 bases). The V gene's germline CDR1 is MNHEY and CDR2 SVGAGI. The V gene lost 8 bases and the J gene lost 8 bases, with 18 bases spanning the gap. This CDR3 spans 13 amino acids. The CDR3 is CASGPGGIRGYTF. In nucleotides, the CDR3 is TGTGCCAGCGGGCCCGGGGGGATAAGGGGCTACACCTTC.

This clonotype was counted at least ten times. One end of the junction varies from germline; a read error may be responsible. Written as DNA, the CDR3 is TGCGCCAGCAGGTTGGGGCCCGGCACCGGGGAGCTGTTTTTT. Amino acids: CASRLGPGTGELFF. The gene calls are TRBV5-1 and TRBJ2-2; possible D gene TRBD1, 5 bases. The CDR3 extends over 14 amino acids. Germline CDR1 and CDR2: SGHRS and YFSETQ.

This clonotype was counted at least ten times. The chain is built from TRBV7-6 and TRBJ1-1, with D unresolved. The CDR3 contains 14 residues. Germline assignment: CDR1 SGHVS and CDR2 FNYEAQ. V was cut by 3 bases and J by 8 bases, with 16 bases left in between. CDR3 sequence: CASSLDDTRVEAFF. The CDR3 bases are TGTGCCAGCAGCTTGGACGACACCCGGGTGGAAGCTTTCTTT.

This clonotype was recorded a few times. The chain is built from TRBV30 and TRBJ2-7; D uncertain. The CDR3 runs to 12 residues. Germline V gives CDR1 GTSNPN, CDR2 SVGIG (reference sequence). V lost 0 bases to trimming and J lost 1 base, with 4 bases between them. CDR3 sequence reads: CAWSVNSYEQYF. In nucleotides, the CDR3 is TGTGCCTGGAGTGTAAATTCCTACGAGCAGTACTTC.

In this sample, this clonotype turned up many times. The chain links TRBV7-9 to TRBJ2-5; D remains ambiguous. Germline-derived CDR1 and CDR2 are SEHNR and FQNEAQ (reference sequence). The CDR3 extends over 14 amino acids. The V and J ends lost 2 bases and 2 bases respectively, with 9 bases between them. The CDR3 sequence is CASSLSGVQETQYF. The CDR3 DNA sequence: TGTGCCAGCAGCTTAAGTGGAGTGCAAGAGACCCAGTACTTC.

This clonotype was counted at least ten times. V and J are TRBV10-1 and TRBJ2-4; perhaps D is TRBD1 or TRBD2 (5 bases each). Germline V gene sequence: CDR1 WNHNN, CDR2 SYGVQD (reference sequence). Trimming cost V 0 bases and J 6 bases, with 9 bases left between them. The CDR3 length is 14 residues. CDR3 sequence: CASSESGDRNIQYF. CDR3 sequence (DNA): TGCGCCAGCAGTGAGTCAGGGGACCGAAACATTCAGTACTTC.

This clonotype was recorded at least ten times. The chain has TRBV7-2 and TRBJ2-2, with D unclear. Per germline, CDR1 SGHTA and CDR2 FQGNSA. This CDR3 contains 16 residues. V dropped 5 bases and J dropped 3 bases, with 16 bases sitting between them. CDR3 in DNA: TGTGCCAGCAGCCCACCCGTCCGATTGGACACCGGGGAGCTGTTTTTT. Translated: CASSPPVRLDTGELFF.

This clonotype was detected many times. V and J are TRBV18 and TRBJ2-3, with no clear D. The CDR3 is made up of 16 amino acids. V dropped 4 bases and J dropped 6 bases, with 20 bases sitting between them. Germline V lookup: CDR1 KGHSH, CDR2 LQKENI. Written as DNA, the CDR3 is TGTGCCAGCTCACGTTTTAGAACCCCACGATCGGATACGCAGTATTTT. It is translated as CASSRFRTPRSDTQYF.

This clonotype was recorded a few times. The gene calls are TRBV5-1 and TRBJ2-3; 8 bases align to TRBD1. This CDR3 region has 17 residues. The V gene end was trimmed by 6 bases and the J gene end by 2 bases; junction bases not matched to a gene: 14. CDR1 is SGHRS, CDR2 YFSETQ, per germline. CDR3 DNA sequence: TGCGCCAGCAACCAGCTCACCTCAGGGGGCCCCACAGATACGCAGTATTTT. Translation: CASNQLTSGGPTDTQYF.

The rearrangement uses TRBV2 and TRBJ2-3; no firm D call. The CDR3 runs to 13 residues. CDR1 and CDR2 from the germline V gene are SNHLY and FYNNEI. V lost 2 bases, J lost 2 bases, and 5 bases lay in between. The CDR3 coding sequence is TGTGCCAGCAGTGAACACCTCACAGATACGCAGTATTTT. Protein: CASSEHLTDTQYF.

This clonotype appeared a few times. This sequence joins TRBV9 and TRBJ2-1, with a tentative D call TRBD2 (6 bases). The length of the CDR3 is 12 residues. V was cut by 3 bases and J by 9 bases, with 10 bases left in between. CDR1 and CDR2 from the germline V gene are SGDLS and YYNGEE. This CDR3 reads CASSATSTEQFF. The CDR3 region has the DNA TGTGCCAGCAGCGCAACTAGCACTGAGCAGTTCTTC.

This clonotype was counted a few times. The V call is TRBV7-9, the J call TRBJ1-1; D perhaps matches TRBD1 (5 bases). The CDR3 loop spans 13 amino acids. Trimming pared 11 bases from V and 10 bases from J, leaving 23 bases between. Germline CDR1 is SEHNR and CDR2 is FQNEAQ (reference sequence). CDR3 nucleotide sequence: TGTGCCGGGGACGACAGACTTTGGGTAGGAGCTTTCTTT. Translated, it gives CAGDDRLWVGAFF.

In this sample, this clonotype turned up many times. The chain employs TRBV7-2 and TRBJ2-1, with TRBD2 matching 11 bases. V lost 6 bases to trimming and J lost 2 bases; unmatched junction nucleotides: 3. The CDR3 length is 15 residues. CDR1 and CDR2 (germline): SGHTA, FQGNSA. CDR3 sequence: CASSYSGGAYNEQFF. As DNA, the CDR3 is TGTGCCAGCAGTTATAGCGGGGGGGCCTACAATGAGCAGTTCTTC.

This clonotype was detected a few times. The J gene is TRBJ1-4, the V gene TRBV5-1; D may be TRBD1 (5 bases). This CDR3 is 16 amino acids long. The V gene's germline CDR1 is SGHRS and CDR2 YFSETQ. V lost 0 bases, J lost 7 bases, and 16 bases lay in between. CDR3 region: CASSLDVGPGGEKLFF. CDR3 nucleotide sequence: TGCGCCAGCAGCTTGGACGTCGGCCCGGGGGGTGAAAAACTGTTTTTT.

This clonotype was seen ten or more times. This chain links TRBV7-2 with TRBJ2-5; D is ambiguous. The germline V gene encodes CDR1 SGHTA and CDR2 FQGNSA. The V and J ends lost 0 bases and 4 bases respectively, with 15 bases between them. The CDR3 covers 16 residues. As DNA, the CDR3 is TGTGCCAGCAGCTTAGCTTTTCTTGGGGAAATAGAGACCCAGTACTTC. Protein product: CASSLAFLGEIETQYF. Filled out from reference TRBV7-2 and TRBJ2-5, the complete variable domain reads GAGVSQSPSNKVTEKGKDVELRCDPISGHTALYWYRQSLGQGLEFLIYFQGNSAPDKSGLPSDRFSAERTGGSVSTLTIQRTQQEDSAVYLCASSLAFLGEIETQYFGPGTRLLVL.

The J gene is TRBJ2-7, the V gene TRBV7-9; tentative D call: TRBD1 (6 bases). CDR1 SEHNR and CDR2 FQNEAQ come from the germline V gene (reference sequence). Trimming shortened V by 4 bases and J by 2 bases, and 15 bases separated the two germline ends. The CDR3 has 15 amino acids. The CDR3 sequence: CASSSDVDSPYEQYF. CDR3 coding DNA: TGTGCCAGCAGCTCGGACGTGGACAGCCCCTACGAGCAGTACTTC.

The chain uses TRBV21-1 and TRBJ2-1. TRBV21-1 is recorded as a pseudogene. The CDR3 extends over 13 amino acids. CDR3 protein: CASSKVDVYEQFF. The CDR3 DNA sequence: TGTGCCAGCAGCAAAGTCGACGTCTATGAGCAGTTCTTC.

This clonotype was recorded a few times. Since a much larger clone is just one base distant, this may be a read error. This rearrangement joins TRBV4-3 to TRBJ2-2, with TRBD2 as a possible D gene (5 bases). CDR1 LGHNA and CDR2 YSLEER come from the germline V gene. Deletions cut 4 bases from V and 6 bases from J, with 15 bases between. This CDR3 comprises 15 residues. The CDR3 bases are TGCGCCAGCAGCCCCCTGGCGGGTAACTCCGGGGAGCTGTTTTTT. This sequence encodes CASSPLAGNSGELFF.

This clonotype has at least ten counts. The chain couples TRBV7-9 to TRBJ1-6, with D possibly matching TRBD1 (5 bases). Germline V gene sequence: CDR1 SEHNR, CDR2 FQNEAQ (reference sequence). This CDR3 spans 12 amino acids. Trimming pared 5 bases from V and 9 bases from J, leaving 8 bases between. CDR3 DNA: TGTGCCAGCAGCCCAGACAGTTCACCCCTCCACTTT. Translated, it gives CASSPDSSPLHF.

This clonotype came up many times. The chain is built from TRBV20-1 and TRBJ2-5; a possible D gene is TRBD2 (5 bases). Germline CDR1 reads DFQATT; CDR2 reads SNEGSKA (reference sequence). Trimming removed 3 bases at V and 4 bases at J, with 15 bases between. CDR3 length: 14 residues. CDR3 nucleotide sequence: TGCAGTGCTAGCTCCGCATCACGGGGAGAGACCCAGTACTTC. Amino acids: CSASSASRGETQYF.

This clonotype was found many times. The J gene is TRBJ1-3, the V gene TRBV2; D is perhaps TRBD1 (6 bases). Trimming removed 7 bases from V and 4 bases from J, with 14 bases in between. From germline, CDR1 is SNHLY and CDR2 FYNNEI. The CDR3 length is 14 residues. The CDR3 coding sequence is TGTGCCAGCATCCGACCAGGGGTCGGAAACACCATATATTTT. Its translation is CASIRPGVGNTIYF.

This clonotype has just a few counts. This sequence joins TRBV7-8 and TRBJ2-7; D remains unclear. Trimming cost V 6 bases and J 0 bases, with 9 bases left between them. Per the germline V gene, CDR1 is SGHVS and CDR2 is FQNEAQ. CDR3 size: 13 residues. The CDR3 spells CASRGISSYEQYF. CDR3 nucleotides: TGTGCCAGCAGAGGGATCTCCTCCTACGAGCAGTACTTC. The complete variable domain, with remaining parts taken from reference TRBV7-8 and TRBJ2-7, reads GAGVSQSPRYKVAKRGQDVALRCDPISGHVSLFWYQQALGQGPEFLTYFQNEAQLDKSGLPSDRFFAERPEGSVSTLKIQRTQQEDSAVYLCASRGISSYEQYFGPGTRLTVT.

This clonotype was seen at least ten times. J is TRBJ1-2 and V is TRBV12-3 or TRBV12-4; 7 positions match TRBD1. This CDR3 has 15 amino acids. J gave up 4 bases and V 7 bases, and 12 bases lay outside the gene matches. The CDR3: CASTTGTAVSYGYTF. The CDR3 DNA reads as TGTGCCAGCACCACCGGGACAGCGGTTTCCTATGGCTACACCTTC.

By sample fraction, this clonotype is medium-sized. The rearrangement uses TRBV5-5 and TRBJ1-5; TRBD1 is a possible D gene (5 bases). Germline loops: CDR1 SGHKS, CDR2 YYEKEE (reference sequence). Trimming removed 2 bases at V and 9 bases at J, with 18 bases between. This CDR3 contains 15 residues. This CDR3 is CASSLYRDSPRPQHF. The CDR3 DNA reads TGTGCCAGCAGCTTATACCGGGACTCCCCCAGGCCCCAGCATTTT.

This clonotype showed up just a few times. The chain links TRBV29-1 to TRBJ2-3; 8 bases are shared with TRBD2. The CDR3 sequence is 15 residues long. Trimming took 4 bases from V and 7 from J; bases not matched to a gene: 13. Germline CDR1 reads SQVTM; CDR2 reads ANQGSEA. For the CDR3, the DNA is TGCAGCGTTGCAGAGTTTAGCGGGGTTCCGTATACGCAGTATTTT. Protein: CSVAEFSGVPYTQYF.

Many counts were recorded for this clonotype. The rearrangement uses TRBV7-6 and TRBJ1-1; D is unresolved. The CDR3 loop spans 15 amino acids. CDR1 and CDR2 from the germline V gene are SGHVS and FNYEAQ. Deletions cut 4 bases from V and 2 bases from J, with 14 bases between. In DNA, the CDR3 is TGTGCCAGCAGCTCTCTAGTTGGCGGCAACACTGAAGCTTTCTTT. Translating gives CASSSLVGGNTEAFF.